This passage covers 30 T cell receptor beta chains from one sample sequenced in a study of T cells in women clearing cervical HPV infection. Sequenced by immunoSEQ multiplex PCR; TCRdb stores in-frame clones only, minus some. The table lists 35,000 to 45,000 clones. Material for sequencing was blood buffy coat. These receptors were obtained from a woman aged 18 to 69 with a cervical HPV16 infection that either progressed to CIN3+ or cleared (not recorded which).

Notes on this clone: The read ends 3 residues shy of where the CDR3 ends; the end is completed using the germline J gene. J is TRBJ2-3 and V is TRBV2; 12 bases line up with TRBD2. The CDR3 has 15 residues. Trimming removed 9 bases from V and 4 bases from J; junction bases left unmatched: 8. Germline lookup yields CDR1 SNHLY and CDR2 FYNNEI. The sequenced CDR3 bases are TGTGCCAGACAGAGGACTAGCGGGACGGCAGATACG. Its protein product is CARQRTSGTADT. The complete CDR3 sequence is CARQRTSGTADTQYF. The full variable domain, rest sourced from reference TRBV2 and TRBJ2-3, is EPEVTQTPSHQVTQMGQEVILRCVPISNHLYFYWYRQILGQKVEFLVSFYNNEISEKSEIFDDQFSVERPDGSNFTLKIRSTKLEDSAMYFCARQRTSGTADTQYFGPGTRLTVL.

Comment on this clone: One end of the junction is discordant with germline, which a read error may explain. The CDR3 protein is CASSQDFTPSYEQYF. The sequenced part of the CDR3 DNA is TGCGCCAGCAGCCAAGATTTCACACCCTCCTACGAG. The V gene is TRBV4-2, the J gene TRBJ2-7; D is uncertain. From the germline J gene comes the end of the CDR3, since the read stops 3 residues before it. The V gene's germline CDR1 is LGHNA and CDR2 YNFKEQ. The CDR3 is 15 residues long.

The CDR3 loop is CASSPAGGSYNSPLHF. The DNA read from the CDR3 is TGTGCCAGCAGCCCCGCCGGGGGGAGTTATAATTCACCC. V is TRBV9 and J is TRBJ1-6, with D tentatively TRBD1 (5 bases). The sequenced fragment ends 3 residues before the CDR3 boundary, so the rest is inferred from the germline J gene. Deletions cut 4 bases from V and 4 bases from J, with 15 bases between. This CDR3 has 16 residues. CDR1 and CDR2 from the germline V gene are SGDLS and YYNGEE.

Notes on this clone: The junction does not match germline at one end; this may be a read error. The CDR3 end lies 3 residues beyond the end of the read and is filled in from the germline J gene. This chain connects TRBV4-2 to TRBJ2-7, with D possibly TRBD1 on 5 matching bases. CDR3 length equals 14 residues. Germline V gene sequence: CDR1 LGHNA, CDR2 YNFKEQ. The DNA read from the CDR3 is TGCGCCAGCAGCCAAGATGCAGGGTCCTACGAG. This encodes CASSQDAGSYE. The complete CDR3 sequence is CASSQDAGSYEQYF.

Notes on this clone: With the read ending 3 residues before the CDR3 end, the germline J gene is used to fill in that end. The rearrangement links TRBV5-1 to TRBJ2-3; 10 nucleotides match TRBD2. Germline V lookup: CDR1 SGHRS, CDR2 YFSETQ. The CDR3 contains 16 residues. Losses at the gene ends were 4 bases for V and 4 bases for J; bases not matched to a gene: 9. CDR3 protein: CASSGGASGSSDTQYF. The DNA read from the CDR3 is TGCGCCAGCAGCGGCGGGGCTAGCGGGAGTTCAGATACG.

Worth noting for this clone: The read stops 3 residues short of the end of the CDR3; the missing end is completed from the germline J gene. The V and J genes are TRBV19 and TRBJ2-7; 7 nucleotides align to TRBD1. This CDR3 region has 16 residues. Germline loops: CDR1 LNHDA, CDR2 SQIVND (reference sequence). V trimming: 3 bases; J trimming: 6 bases; junction bases outside the gene matches: 14. Partial CDR3 DNA: TGTGCCAGTAGTATTCGACAGGGTGGGACGACGTCCGAG. Translation: CASSIRQGGTTSE. The complete CDR3 reads CASSIRQGGTTSEQYF.

Concerning this clone itself: The read ends 3 residues shy of where the CDR3 ends; the end is completed using the germline J gene. The J gene is TRBJ2-1, the V gene TRBV28, with 9 bases that match TRBD2. Trimming took 6 bases from V and 0 from J; bases not matched to a gene: 15. The CDR3 loop spans 19 amino acids. Germline V gives CDR1 MDHEN, CDR2 SYDVKM. CDR3 sequence: CASSSGTSSYISSYNEQFF. The covered CDR3 bases are TGTGCCAGCAGCTCCGGGACTAGCAGCTATATCAGCTCCTACAATGAG.

Points on this clone: Compared with germline, one end of the junction differs, possibly owing to a read error. The read ends 3 residues early relative to the CDR3; the germline J gene fills the gap. This chain uses TRBV5-3 with TRBJ1-3; TRBD1 agrees at 7 bases. TRBV5-3 is an open reading frame, and its role is uncertain. The CDR3 is 15 residues long. CDR3 DNA (partial): TGTGCCAGAAGCTTGCACAGGGGTTCTGGAAACGCC. This translates into CARSLHRGSGNA. The full CDR3 protein reads CARSLHRGSGNAIYF.

On this clone: The read gets to within 3 residues of the CDR3 end, and the germline J gene fills in the rest. This chain links TRBV29-1 with TRBJ2-7; perhaps TRBD1 as D (6 bases). Trimming cost V 5 bases and J 5 bases, with 19 bases left between them. This CDR3 has 14 amino acids. Germline V gene lookup returns CDR1 SQVTM and CDR2 ANQGSEA. This chain's CDR3 is CSVPGAGLVDEQYF. The part of the CDR3 DNA that was read is TGCAGCGTTCCAGGGGCCGGTCTAGTTGACGAG.

CDR3 bases read: TGTGCCAGCAGCTCACTTACGGGTTATGGC. This encodes CASSSLTGYG. The CDR3 reads in full as CASSSLTGYGYTF. The chain recombines TRBV7-2 with TRBJ1-2; D is unresolved. The sequenced fragment ends 3 residues before the CDR3 boundary, so the rest is inferred from the germline J gene. V was clipped by 4 bases and J by 5 bases, with 11 bases between them. Per germline, CDR1 SGHTA and CDR2 FQGNSA. The CDR3 is 13 amino acids.

Points on this clone: The read comes to an end 3 residues before the CDR3 does, leaving the germline J gene to fill in the end. This chain connects TRBV5-1 to TRBJ2-7; 13 positions match TRBD2. Trimming removed 3 bases from V and 5 bases from J; junction bases left unmatched: 2. From germline, CDR1 is SGHRS and CDR2 YFSETQ. There are 14 residues in the CDR3. The part of the CDR3 DNA that was read is TGCGCCAGCAGCTCCGGGACTAGCGGGGACGAG. Its protein product is CASSSGTSGDE. The entire CDR3 reads CASSSGTSGDEQYF. Complete variable domain (other parts from reference TRBV5-1 and TRBJ2-7): KAGVTQTPRYLIKTRGQQVTLSCSPISGHRSVSWYQQTPGQGLQFLFEYFSETQRNKGNFPGRFSGRQFSNSRSEMNVSTLELGDSALYLCASSSGTSGDEQYFGPGTRLTVT.

To note about this clone: The read finishes 3 residues shy of the CDR3 end, and the germline J gene is used to complete it. The J gene is TRBJ2-7, the V gene TRBV7-8, with 9 bases fitting TRBD1. V trimming: 0 bases; J trimming: 2 bases; junction bases outside the gene matches: 2. This CDR3 region has 15 residues. The V gene's germline CDR1 is SGHVS and CDR2 FQNEAQ. The DNA read from the CDR3 is TGTGCCAGCAGCTTAGCCGGGACAGGGACCTACGAG. Residues: CASSLAGTGTYE. The full CDR3 is CASSLAGTGTYEQYF.

Points on this clone: The CDR3 end lies 3 residues beyond the end of the read and is filled in from the germline J gene. The chain combines TRBV28 with TRBJ2-1, with D uncertain. Germline CDR1 is MDHEN and CDR2 is SYDVKM. V was shortened by 7 bases and J by 8 bases, with 9 bases between the two germline ends. The CDR3 is 11 amino acids. The covered CDR3 bases are TGTGCCAGCATGGTAGTGGATGAG. It yields the protein CASMVVDE. The entire CDR3 protein reads CASMVVDEQFF.

To note about this clone: The sequenced fragment ends 3 residues before the CDR3 boundary, so the rest is inferred from the germline J gene. Other DNA sequences of this sample code for an identical CDR3. J is TRBJ1-2 and V is TRBV20-1, with 7 bases that match TRBD1. This CDR3 is built from 15 residues. The junction had 5 bases not matched to a gene; V was cut back by 0 bases and J by 1 base. CDR1 is DFQATT, CDR2 SNEGSKA, per germline (reference sequence). Incomplete CDR3 DNA: TGCAGTGCTAGAGATCTCGACAGGGTTAACTATGGC. Amino acid sequence: CSARDLDRVNYG. The full CDR3 protein reads CSARDLDRVNYGYTF.

Comment on this clone: The read falls 3 residues short of the CDR3 end, and the missing part is taken from the germline J gene. The V call is TRBV5-5, the J call TRBJ2-7, with 7 positions matching TRBD2. This CDR3 spans 15 amino acids. Germline CDR1 is SGHKS and CDR2 is YYEKEE (reference sequence). The ends lost 3 bases at V and 3 bases at J; junction bases unmatched: 9. The DNA read from the CDR3 is TGTGCCAGCAGCTGGGAGAGCGGGACTTTCTACGAG. Residues: CASSWESGTFYE. The entire CDR3 reads CASSWESGTFYEQYF.

A word on this clone: The read ends 3 residues shy of where the CDR3 ends; the end is completed using the germline J gene. The gene calls are TRBV7-9 and TRBJ2-4; perhaps TRBD1 as D (6 bases). Germline assignment: CDR1 SEHNR and CDR2 FQNEAQ (reference sequence). This CDR3 is built from 14 residues. The sequenced CDR3 bases are TGTGCCAGCAGCCTAGGACAGTTTAACTATGGT. Its translation: CASSLGQFNYG. The full CDR3 reads CASSLGQFNYGQYF.

As concerns this clone: The read ends 3 residues before the CDR3 terminus; that terminus is restored from the germline J gene. This chain connects TRBV5-6 to TRBJ1-1; tentative D call: TRBD1 (6 bases). Germline loops: CDR1 SGHDT, CDR2 YYEEEE. V was pared by 4 bases and J by 0 bases, with 7 bases between. The CDR3 is 13 residues long. CDR3 bases read: TGTGCCAGCAGCGGACAGATGAACACTGAA. This encodes CASSGQMNTE. The full CDR3 reads CASSGQMNTEAFF.

Note on this clone: The read halts 3 residues ahead of the CDR3 end, with the missing end drawn from the germline J gene. V is TRBV7-9 and J is TRBJ1-1; D may be TRBD1 (6 bases). There are 14 residues in the CDR3. V shed 4 bases and J shed 0 bases, with 9 bases lying between them. CDR1 is SEHNR, CDR2 FQNEAQ, per germline (reference sequence). The DNA read from the CDR3 is TGTGCCAGCAGCTACAGGGTCATGAACACTGAA. It specifies CASSYRVMNTE. The full CDR3 is CASSYRVMNTEAFF.

As regards this clone: The read ends 3 residues early relative to the CDR3; the germline J gene fills the gap. The chain couples TRBV12-3 or TRBV12-4 to TRBJ2-7, with a tentative D call TRBD1 (6 bases). The CDR3 covers 15 residues. V dropped 3 bases and J dropped 2 bases, with 14 bases sitting between them. CDR3 in amino acids: CASSLDDRPPYEQYF. Incomplete CDR3 DNA: TGTGCCAGCAGTTTGGACGACAGGCCCCCCTACGAG.

Notes on this clone: The read is 3 residues too short to cover the CDR3 end, so that end is filled in from the germline J gene. This rearrangement joins TRBV19 to TRBJ1-5, with D maybe TRBD1 (6 bases). CDR1 is LNHDA, CDR2 SQIVND, per germline (reference sequence). Trimming cost V 5 bases and J 7 bases, with 18 bases left between them. The CDR3 is made up of 15 amino acids. CDR3: CASSVGATPGQPQHF. The covered CDR3 bases are TGTGCCAGTAGTGTGGGGGCGACACCCGGCCAGCCC.

As to this clone: The CDR3 end falls 3 residues outside the read, so it is completed with the germline J gene. The V gene is TRBV2, the J gene TRBJ1-2; D ambiguous. The CDR3 is made up of 10 amino acids. Trimming removed 3 bases from V and 7 bases from J, with 3 bases in between. Germline-derived CDR1 and CDR2 are SNHLY and FYNNEI. CDR3 region: CASSDSGYTF. The part of the CDR3 DNA that was read is TGTGCCAGCAGTGACTCTGGC.

Regarding this clone: The CDR3 end falls 3 residues outside the read, so it is completed with the germline J gene. The V gene is TRBV19, the J gene TRBJ1-6; D ambiguous. The CDR3 spans 13 residues. V dropped 5 bases and J dropped 7 bases, with 9 bases sitting between them. Germline V lookup: CDR1 LNHDA, CDR2 SQIVND (reference sequence). CDR3 DNA, as far as it was read: TGTGCCAGTAGTCCATACACCAATTCACCC. Translating it yields CASSPYTNSP. The whole CDR3 sequence reads CASSPYTNSPLHF.

Turning to this clone: The read finishes 3 residues shy of the CDR3 end, and the germline J gene is used to complete it. The rearrangement links TRBV20-1 to TRBJ2-1; TRBD2 might be the D (6 bases). With 1 base removed from V and 6 bases from J, the gap between germline ends came to 10 bases. Germline-derived CDR1 and CDR2 are DFQATT and SNEGSKA (reference sequence). This CDR3 comprises 13 residues. The CDR3: CSARVAAPNEQFF. The CDR3 DNA, read in part, is TGCAGTGCTAGAGTAGCGGCCCCCAATGAG.

In the case of this clone: From the germline J gene comes the end of the CDR3, since the read stops 3 residues before it. The J gene is TRBJ2-1, the V gene TRBV2, with 12 bases matching TRBD2. Germline V lookup: CDR1 SNHLY, CDR2 FYNNEI. J was trimmed by 6 bases and V by 6 bases; bases with no gene match: 6. The CDR3 loop spans 15 amino acids. This CDR3 reads CASRGGLAGSNEQFF. The sequenced CDR3 bases are TGTGCCAGCAGGGGAGGACTAGCGGGAAGCAATGAG.

A word on this clone: The CDR3 extends 3 residues past the end of the read, so its final part is completed from the germline J gene. The chain employs TRBV18 and TRBJ1-1, with a tentative D call TRBD1 (5 bases). The CDR3 sequence is 14 residues long. Trimming left V 4 bases short and J 1 base short, with 10 bases between. Per germline, CDR1 KGHSH and CDR2 LQKENI. The covered CDR3 bases are TGTGCCAGCTCACGGCAGGGATGGAACACTGAA. It translates to CASSRQGWNTE. The CDR3 as a whole reads CASSRQGWNTEAFF.

Points on this clone: Coverage ceases 3 residues before the CDR3 finishes, and the germline J gene fills in the end. The V call is TRBV7-2, the J call TRBJ1-2; 12 bases fit TRBD1. The CDR3 totals 15 residues. Germline-derived CDR1 and CDR2 are SGHTA and FQGNSA. After removal of 7 bases from V and 2 bases from J, the junction contained 5 bases not matched to a gene. The CDR3 protein is CASTPGQGANYGYTF. The covered CDR3 bases are TGTGCCAGCACCCCGGGACAGGGGGCGAACTATGGC.

As concerns this clone: The read ends 3 residues shy of where the CDR3 ends; the end is completed using the germline J gene. V usage is TRBV27 and J usage is TRBJ2-7; 7 nucleotides match TRBD2. J was trimmed by 2 bases and V by 6 bases; bases with no gene match: 19. The CDR3 spans 18 residues. The germline V gene encodes CDR1 MNHEY and CDR2 SMNVEV (reference sequence). The CDR3 is CASRPSVGGTVFPYEQYF. The DNA read from the CDR3 is TGTGCCAGCAGGCCATCCGTGGGGGGGACCGTCTTTCCCTACGAG.

Incomplete CDR3 DNA: TGTGCCAGCAGACACAGCGAGGCGGGAGGGAGGGAAGAGACC. Translation gives CASRHSEAGGREET. The full CDR3 is CASRHSEAGGREETQYF. The chain couples TRBV12-3 or TRBV12-4 to TRBJ2-5; 9 nucleotides line up with TRBD2. Coverage ceases 3 residues before the CDR3 finishes, and the germline J gene fills in the end. The CDR3 loop spans 17 amino acids. Germline trimming cut 6 bases from V and 3 bases from J; bases unmatched to any gene: 14.

A note on this clone: The read gets to within 3 residues of the CDR3 end, and the germline J gene fills in the rest. This chain joins TRBV7-3 and TRBJ2-3, with D possibly TRBD1 on 6 matching bases. V lost 5 bases to trimming and J lost 5 bases, with 17 bases between them. Germline CDR1 is SGHTA and CDR2 is FQGTGA. This CDR3 contains 15 residues. CDR3 sequence reads: CASSEQGFLEDTQYF. Incomplete CDR3 DNA: TGTGCCAGCAGCGAGCAGGGGTTTCTGGAAGATACG. The full variable domain, completed using reference TRBV7-3 and TRBJ2-3, is GAGVSQTPSNKVTEKGKYVELRCDPISGHTALYWYRQSLGQGPEFLIYFQGTGAADDSGLPNDRFFAVRPEGSVSTLKIQRTERGDSAVYLCASSEQGFLEDTQYFGPGTRLTVL.

A note on this clone: The DNA ends 3 residues before the CDR3 does, and the rest of the CDR3 is filled in from the germline J gene. The chain couples TRBV19 to TRBJ2-3, with D possibly TRBD2 on 6 matching bases. Germline V gene data show CDR1 as LNHDA and CDR2 as SQIVND (reference sequence). The CDR3 is made up of 15 amino acids. V was trimmed by 5 bases and J by 0 bases, leaving 12 bases between them. The CDR3 DNA, read in part, is TGTGCCAGTAGTTTCAGCGGGTATAGCACAGATACG. Protein: CASSFSGYSTDT. The CDR3 in full is CASSFSGYSTDTQYF.